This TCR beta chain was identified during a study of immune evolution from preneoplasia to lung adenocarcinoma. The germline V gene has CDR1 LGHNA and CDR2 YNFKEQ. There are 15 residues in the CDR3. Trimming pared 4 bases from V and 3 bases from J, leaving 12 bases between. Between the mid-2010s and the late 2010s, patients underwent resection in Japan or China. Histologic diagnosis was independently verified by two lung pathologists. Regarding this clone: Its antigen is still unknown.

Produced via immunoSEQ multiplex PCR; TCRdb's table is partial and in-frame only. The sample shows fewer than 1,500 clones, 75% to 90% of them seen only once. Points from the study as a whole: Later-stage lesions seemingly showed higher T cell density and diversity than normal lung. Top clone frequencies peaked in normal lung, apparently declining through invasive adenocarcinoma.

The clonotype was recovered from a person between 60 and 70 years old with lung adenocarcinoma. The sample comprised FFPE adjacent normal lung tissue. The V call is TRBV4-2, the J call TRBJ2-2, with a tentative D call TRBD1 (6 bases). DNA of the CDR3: TGTGCCAGCAGCCCCCCGGACAGTTACACCGGGGAGCTGTTTTTT. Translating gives CASSPPDSYTGELFF.